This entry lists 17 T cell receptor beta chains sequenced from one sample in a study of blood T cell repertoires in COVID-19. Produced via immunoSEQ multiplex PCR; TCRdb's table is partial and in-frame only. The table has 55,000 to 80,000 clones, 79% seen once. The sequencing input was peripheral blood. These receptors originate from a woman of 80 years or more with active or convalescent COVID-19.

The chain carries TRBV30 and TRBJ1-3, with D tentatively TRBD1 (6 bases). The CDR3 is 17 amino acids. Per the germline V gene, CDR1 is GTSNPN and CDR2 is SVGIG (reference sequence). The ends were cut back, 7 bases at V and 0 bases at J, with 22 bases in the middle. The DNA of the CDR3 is TGTGCCTCCTCAAAGGTCCGGGACACGAGCTCTGGAAACACCATATATTTT. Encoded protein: CASSKVRDTSSGNTIYF.

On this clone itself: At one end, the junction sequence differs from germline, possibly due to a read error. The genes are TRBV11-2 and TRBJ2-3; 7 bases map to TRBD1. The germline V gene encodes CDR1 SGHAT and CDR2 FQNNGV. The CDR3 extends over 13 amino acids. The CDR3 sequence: CASSVDRADTQYF. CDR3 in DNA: TGTGCCAGCAGCGTAGACAGGGCTGATACGCAGTATTTT.

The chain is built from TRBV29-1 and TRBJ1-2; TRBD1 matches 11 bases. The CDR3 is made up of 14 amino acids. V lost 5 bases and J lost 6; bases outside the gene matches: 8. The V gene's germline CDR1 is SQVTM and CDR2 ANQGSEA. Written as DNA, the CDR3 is TGCAGCGTTATGGGACAGGGGGTTTGGGATGGCTACACCTTC. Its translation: CSVMGQGVWDGYTF.

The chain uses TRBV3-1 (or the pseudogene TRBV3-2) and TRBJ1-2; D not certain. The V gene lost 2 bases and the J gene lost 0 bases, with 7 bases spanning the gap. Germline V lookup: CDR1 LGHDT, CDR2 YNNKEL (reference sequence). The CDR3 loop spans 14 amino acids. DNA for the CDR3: TGTGCCAGCAGCCAAACACCCACTAACTATGGCTACACCTTC. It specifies CASSQTPTNYGYTF.

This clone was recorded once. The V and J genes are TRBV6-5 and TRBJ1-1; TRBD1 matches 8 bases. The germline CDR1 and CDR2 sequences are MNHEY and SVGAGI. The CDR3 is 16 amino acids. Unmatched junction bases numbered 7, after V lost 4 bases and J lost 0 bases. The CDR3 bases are TGTGCCAGCAGTTCGACAGGGGCGGGTGTGAACACTGAAGCTTTCTTT. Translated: CASSSTGAGVNTEAFF.

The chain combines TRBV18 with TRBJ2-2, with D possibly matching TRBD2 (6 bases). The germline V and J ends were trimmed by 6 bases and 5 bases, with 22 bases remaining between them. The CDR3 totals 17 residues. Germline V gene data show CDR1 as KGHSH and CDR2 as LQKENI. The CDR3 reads CASSLQGGARGTGELFF. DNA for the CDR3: TGTGCCAGCTCCCTCCAGGGCGGAGCCCGGGGGACCGGGGAGCTGTTTTTT.

Here the CDR3 reads CASSLADSSGTENYEQYF. As DNA, the CDR3 is TGCGCCAGCAGCTTGGCCGATAGCTCCGGGACAGAAAACTACGAGCAGTACTTC. The genes are TRBV5-1 and TRBJ2-7; the match to TRBD1 covers 7 bases. Germline CDR1 reads SGHRS; CDR2 reads YFSETQ. V shed 0 bases, J shed 3 bases, and the junction held 15 bases outside the gene matches. The CDR3 is 18 amino acids.

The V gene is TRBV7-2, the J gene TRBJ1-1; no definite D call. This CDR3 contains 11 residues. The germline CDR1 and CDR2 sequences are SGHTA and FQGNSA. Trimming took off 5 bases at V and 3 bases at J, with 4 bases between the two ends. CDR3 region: CASSPYTEAFF. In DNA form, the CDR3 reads TGTGCCAGCAGCCCTTACACTGAAGCTTTCTTT.

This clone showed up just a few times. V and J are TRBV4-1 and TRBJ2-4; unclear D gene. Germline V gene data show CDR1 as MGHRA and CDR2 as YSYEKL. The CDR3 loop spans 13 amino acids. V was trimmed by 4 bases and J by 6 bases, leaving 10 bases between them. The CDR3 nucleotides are TGCGCCAGCAGCCTAAATGTAGTAAACATTCAGTACTTC. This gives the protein CASSLNVVNIQYF.

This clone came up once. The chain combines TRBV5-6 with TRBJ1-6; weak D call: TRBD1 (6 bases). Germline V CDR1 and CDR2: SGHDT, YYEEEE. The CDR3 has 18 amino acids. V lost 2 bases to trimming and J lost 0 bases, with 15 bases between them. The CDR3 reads CASSFGQFGSSYNSPLHF. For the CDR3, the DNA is TGTGCCAGCAGCTTCGGACAGTTTGGGAGCTCCTATAATTCACCCCTCCACTTT.

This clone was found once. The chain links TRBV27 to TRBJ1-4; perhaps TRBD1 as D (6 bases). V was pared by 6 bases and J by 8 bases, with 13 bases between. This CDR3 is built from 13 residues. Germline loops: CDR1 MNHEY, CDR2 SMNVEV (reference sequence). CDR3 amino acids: CASRDNTGEKLFF. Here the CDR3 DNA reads TGTGCCAGCAGGGACAACACAGGGGAAAAACTGTTTTTT.

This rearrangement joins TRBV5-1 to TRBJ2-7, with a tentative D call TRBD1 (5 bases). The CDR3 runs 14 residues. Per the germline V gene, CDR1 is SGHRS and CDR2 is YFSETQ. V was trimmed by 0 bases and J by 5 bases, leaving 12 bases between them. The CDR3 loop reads CASSLGPGSDEQYF. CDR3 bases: TGCGCCAGCAGCTTGGGGCCAGGGTCCGACGAGCAGTACTTC.

The CDR3 DNA reads TGTGCCTGGAGTCGACTCGGGACAGAGGGGGGCTACACCTTC. Protein sequence: CAWSRLGTEGGYTF. The rearrangement links TRBV30 to TRBJ1-2, with 7 positions matching TRBD1. V shed 2 bases and J 8 bases; nucleotides not matched to a gene: 11. The CDR3 is made up of 14 amino acids. Looked up from germline, CDR1 is GTSNPN and CDR2 is SVGIG (reference sequence).

CDR3 in amino acids: CSVEGDRGSTEAFF. In DNA form, the CDR3 reads TGCAGCGTTGAAGGGGACAGAGGGTCAACTGAAGCTTTCTTT. This chain connects TRBV29-1 to TRBJ1-1; 7 bases are shared with TRBD1. The J segment lost 5 bases and the V segment lost 1 base, leaving 7 bases of the junction unmatched. The CDR3 loop spans 14 amino acids. Per the germline V gene, CDR1 is SQVTM and CDR2 is ANQGSEA. Variable domain in full (rest from reference TRBV29-1 and TRBJ1-1): SAVISQKPSRDICQRGTSLTIQCQVDSQVTMMFWYRQQPGQSLTLIATANQGSEATYESGFVIDKFPISRPNLTFSTLTVSNMSPEDSSIYLCSVEGDRGSTEAFFGQGTRLTVV.

CDR3 in amino acids: CASSSTGGGQGNTEAFF. Written as DNA, the CDR3 is TGTGCCAGCAGCTCCACCGGCGGCGGCCAAGGGAACACTGAAGCTTTCTTT. The rearrangement uses TRBV7-8 and TRBJ1-1, with D uncertain. V dropped 4 bases and J dropped 1 base, with 19 bases sitting between them. Germline CDR1 reads SGHVS; CDR2 reads FQNEAQ. CDR3 length: 17 amino acids.

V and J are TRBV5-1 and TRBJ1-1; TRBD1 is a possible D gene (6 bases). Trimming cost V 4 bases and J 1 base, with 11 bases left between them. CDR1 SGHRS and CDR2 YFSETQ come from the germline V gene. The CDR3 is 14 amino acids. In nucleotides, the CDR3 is TGCGCCAGCAGCCCCGGACAGCCGAACACTGAAGCTTTCTTT. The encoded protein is CASSPGQPNTEAFF.

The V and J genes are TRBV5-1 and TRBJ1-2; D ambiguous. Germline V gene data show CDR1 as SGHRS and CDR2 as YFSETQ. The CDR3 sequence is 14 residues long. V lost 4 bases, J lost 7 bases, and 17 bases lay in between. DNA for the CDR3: TGCGCCAGCAGCCGCCGAACACGGGGATCTGGCTACACCTTC. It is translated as CASSRRTRGSGYTF.